The present T cell receptor (beta chain) was sequenced within a study of CD8 T cells in ankylosing spondylitis. Overall study results and limits: A motif of 7 to 9 highly homologous TCR beta variants was seen as apparently characteristic of ankylosing spondylitis blood.

Quantitative barcoded 5'-RACE was used to prepare TCR beta libraries. Using its own MiXCR run on the 5' RACE reads, TCRdb lists one record per CDR3 protein. This sample has about 24,000 distinct CDR3 sequences, with 13% found just once. Comments on this clonotype: No antigen is known for it.

Trimming cost V 0 bases and J 9 bases, with 6 bases left between them. This CDR3 is 12 amino acids long. Germline-derived CDR1 and CDR2 are SGHDN and FVKESK. The sequenced sample was blood. This clonotype was sampled from a male donor with ankylosing spondylitis or in good health (not recorded which). The chain couples TRBV14 to TRBJ2-1, with D uncertain. The CDR3 sequence is CASSQEAGEQFF. CDR3 coding DNA: TGTGCCAGCAGCCAAGAAGCTGGTGAGCAGTTCTTC.